The clone carrying this T cell receptor beta chain was seen a handful of times. The CDR3 length is 14 residues. CDR1 is LNHDA, CDR2 SQIVND, per germline (reference sequence). Trimming cost V 3 bases and J 5 bases, with 13 bases left between them. These data belong to a study of blood T cell repertoires in COVID-19. Overall study: The cDNA or gDNA used as material had been derived from T cells, B-cell-depleted T cells, or PBMCs.

Under the authors' procedure: Reference gene primers were amplified, and this amplification served to estimate nucleated cell counts. TCRdb keeps only in-frame clones here, not all; method: immunoSEQ multiplex PCR. The DNA was the basis for D and trimming; V, J and clone size are from that table. This table has 90,000 to 100,000 clones, roughly 80% appearing once. The chain recombines TRBV19 with TRBJ2-5, with no clear D. Sequencing was carried out using peripheral blood. The clonotype was recovered from a man at least 80 years old with acute or convalescent COVID-19. The CDR3 is CASSISRLGETQYF. The DNA of the CDR3 is TGTGCCAGTAGTATCTCCAGGCTTGGGGAGACCCAGTACTTC.